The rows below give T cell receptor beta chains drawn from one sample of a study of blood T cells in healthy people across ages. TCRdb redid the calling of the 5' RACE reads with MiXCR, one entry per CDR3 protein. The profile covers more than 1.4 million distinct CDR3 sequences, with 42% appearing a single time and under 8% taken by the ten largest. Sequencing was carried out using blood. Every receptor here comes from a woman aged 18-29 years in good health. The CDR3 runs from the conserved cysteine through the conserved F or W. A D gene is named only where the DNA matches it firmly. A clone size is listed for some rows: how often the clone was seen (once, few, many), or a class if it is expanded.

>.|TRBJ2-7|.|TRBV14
TGTGCCAGCAGCAAACACCGAGGGGGGCTAAACAATGAGCAGTACTTC
CASSKHRGGLNNEQYF
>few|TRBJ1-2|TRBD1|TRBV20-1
TGCAGTGCCCTACTGCCTCGGGCAGGGGGCGGCTACACCTTC
CSALLPRAGGGYTF
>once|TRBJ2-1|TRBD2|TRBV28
TGTGCCAGCACGAAAGAGCGGGGGGGGCGGGATGAGCAGTTCTTC
CASTKERGGRDEQFF
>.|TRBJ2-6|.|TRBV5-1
TGCGCCAGCAGCTTGGAGCGGCTTGAGGCCAACGTCCTGACTTTC
CASSLERLEANVLTF
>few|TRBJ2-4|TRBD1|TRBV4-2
TGTGCCAGCAGCCAAGTGGGACGGGATGGGGCGCAGGGGGAATTCCCTAACATTCAGTACTTC
CASSQVGRDGAQGEFPNIQYF
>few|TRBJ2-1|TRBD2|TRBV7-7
TGTGCCAGCAGTTTAGGAAGCGGGAAAATGGCTGAGCAGTTCTTC
CASSLGSGKMAEQFF
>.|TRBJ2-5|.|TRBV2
TGTGCCAGCAGTGTGTCGGGACTCGCACGACAGACCCAGTACTTC
CASSVSGLARQTQYF
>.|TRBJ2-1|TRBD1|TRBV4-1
TGCGCCAGCAGCCAAGGACAGGGTCTCAATGAGCAGTTCTTC
CASSQGQGLNEQFF
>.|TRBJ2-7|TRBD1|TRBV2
TGTGCCAGCACAGCGGACAGGGGTAGTGACGAGCAGTACTTC
CASTADRGSDEQYF
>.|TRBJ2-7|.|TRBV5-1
TGCGCCAGCAGCAGAGGGGGGGAGACCTACAATGAGCAGTACTTC
CASSRGGETYNEQYF
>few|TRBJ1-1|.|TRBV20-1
TGCAGTGCTAGAGGGCCGTCGAACACTGAAGCTTTCTTT
CSARGPSNTEAFF
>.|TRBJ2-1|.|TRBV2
TGTGCCACCCATTCCGGGACCTACAATGAGCAGTTCTTC
CATHSGTYNEQFF
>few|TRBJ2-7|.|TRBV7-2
TGTGCCAGCAGCTCCCAGGGGGGTAGGTCGGACGAGCAGTACTTC
CASSSQGGRSDEQYF
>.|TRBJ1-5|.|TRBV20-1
TGCAGTGCTGGAGATCAGGGACGAAGTGGCAATCAGCCCCAGCATTTT
CSAGDQGRSGNQPQHF
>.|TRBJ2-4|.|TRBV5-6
TGTGCCAGCAGAAGTTTCTTAGATCTAGCCAAAAACATTCAGTACTTC
CASRSFLDLAKNIQYF
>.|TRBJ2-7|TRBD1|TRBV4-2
TGTGCCAGCAAAGAAATGGGGGGACAGGGGGATTGCGAGCAGTACTTC
CASKEMGGQGDCEQYF
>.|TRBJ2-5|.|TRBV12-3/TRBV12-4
TGTGCCAGCAGTTTACCAGGGCGAAGGACCCAGTACTTC
CASSLPGRRTQYF
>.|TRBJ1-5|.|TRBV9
TGTGCCAGCAGCGAGGGTGGGTCGTATCAGCCCCAGCATTTT
CASSEGGSYQPQHF
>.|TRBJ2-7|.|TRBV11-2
TGTGCCAGCAGCTTAGGATTCCGTACAGGCAGCTCCTACGAGCAGTACTTC
CASSLGFRTGSSYEQYF
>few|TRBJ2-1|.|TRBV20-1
TGCAGTGTTGAGGGTTTCTCCTACAATGAGCAGTTCTTC
CSVEGFSYNEQFF
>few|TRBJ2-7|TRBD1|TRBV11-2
TGTGCCAGCAGCTTTACAGGGGGCGCCGGGTACGAGCAGTACTTC
CASSFTGGAGYEQYF
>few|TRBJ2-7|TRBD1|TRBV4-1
TGCGCCAGCAGCCAAGACGAGGTGGCAGGGGGTTACGAGCAGTACTTC
CASSQDEVAGGYEQYF
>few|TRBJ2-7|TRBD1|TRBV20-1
TGCAGTGCTAGCCCGGGACAGGGGAACTACGAGCAGTACTTC
CSASPGQGNYEQYF
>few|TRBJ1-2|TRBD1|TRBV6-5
TGTGCCAGCAGTTACTCAGGGACAGCGGCTGACGGCTACACCTTC
CASSYSGTAADGYTF
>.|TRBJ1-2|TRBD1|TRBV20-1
TGCAGTGCTAGAGATCTGACAGGGAAAGCTAACTATGGCTACACCTTC
CSARDLTGKANYGYTF
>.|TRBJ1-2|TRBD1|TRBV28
TGTGCCAGCGCGGGACAGGGGGCGCTTACGTTCGGCTACACCTTC
CASAGQGALTFGYTF
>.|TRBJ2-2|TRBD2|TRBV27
TGTGCCAGCAGTTCGCGGGGGGGGTCGGACACCGGGGAGCTGTTTTTT
CASSSRGGSDTGELFF
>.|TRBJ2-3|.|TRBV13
TGTGCCAGCAGCCCAGGGGTAGTGACAGATACGCAGTATTTT
CASSPGVVTDTQYF
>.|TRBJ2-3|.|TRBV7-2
TGTGCCAACAGCTTAACCCGGACTATAAGCCCAGATACGCAGTATTTT
CANSLTRTISPDTQYF
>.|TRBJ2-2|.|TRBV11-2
TGTGCCAGCAGCTGGGGACGGAGGAACACCGGGGAGCTGTTTTTT
CASSWGRRNTGELFF
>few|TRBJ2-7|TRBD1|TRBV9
TGTGCCAGCAGCGTAGGGACAGGGTCAAATAGTTATGGCTTATACGAGCAGTACTTC
CASSVGTGSNSYGLYEQYF
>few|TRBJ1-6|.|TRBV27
TGTGCCAGCAGTTCTTTGACAGCTCCTAATTCACCCCTCCACTTT
CASSSLTAPNSPLHF
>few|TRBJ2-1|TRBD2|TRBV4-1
TGCGCCAGCAGCCAAGCGGGACTAGTTCCCTACAATGAGCAGTTCTTC
CASSQAGLVPYNEQFF
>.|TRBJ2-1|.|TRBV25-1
TGTGCCAGCAGTGCCCTCGGGGCCGGACCTGAGAATGGGCAGTTCTTC
CASSALGAGPENGQFF
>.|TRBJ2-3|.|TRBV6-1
TGTGCCAGCAGCAAACCAGCGGGCCCTCTCACAGATACGCAGTATTTT
CASSKPAGPLTDTQYF
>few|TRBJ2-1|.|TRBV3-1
TGTGCCAGCAGCCACGGAGTTTCGGTCTACAATGAGCAGTTCTTC
CASSHGVSVYNEQFF
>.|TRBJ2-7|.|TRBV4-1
TGCGCCTGCAGCCAAGACTCCATACAGGCTACCTACGAGCAGTACTTC
CACSQDSIQATYEQYF
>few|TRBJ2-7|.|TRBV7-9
TGTGCCAGCAGCTCCCAAGGCGGAGTTTCCTACGAGCAGTACTTC
CASSSQGGVSYEQYF
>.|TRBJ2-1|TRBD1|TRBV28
TGTGCCAGCAGTCTCCTCACAGGGGGCGTAGGCAATGAGCAGTTCTTC
CASSLLTGGVGNEQFF
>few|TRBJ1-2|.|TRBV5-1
TGCGCCAGCAGCTTGGCCCGGGGGGCTGCTAACTATGGCTACACCTTC
CASSLARGAANYGYTF
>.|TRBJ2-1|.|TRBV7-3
TGTGCCAGCAGCGCAATGGTGGGCAATGAGCAGTTCTTC
CASSAMVGNEQFF
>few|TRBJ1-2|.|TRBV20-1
TGCAGTGCTAGTGATTCCGATGGCTACACCTTC
CSASDSDGYTF
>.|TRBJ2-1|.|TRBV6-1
TGTGCCAGCAGAAGTCAAACAGTTAGCTACGAGCAGTTCTTC
CASRSQTVSYEQFF
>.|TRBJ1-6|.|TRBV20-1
TGCAGTGCTAGAGTCACTGAAGGGACCCTTGGGTCACCCCTCCACTTT
CSARVTEGTLGSPLHF
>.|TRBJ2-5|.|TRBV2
TGTGCCAGCAGTGAAGGGGCGGGCAAGTCCCAAGAGACCCAGTACTTC
CASSEGAGKSQETQYF
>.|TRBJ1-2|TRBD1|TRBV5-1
TGCGCCAGCAGCTTGGAGGGCAGGGGGCCAGCTGGCTACACCTTC
CASSLEGRGPAGYTF
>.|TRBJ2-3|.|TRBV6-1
TGTGCCAGCAGTGTGCAGGATAGAGAGTATTTT
CASSVQDREYF
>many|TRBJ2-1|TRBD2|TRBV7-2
TGTGCCAGCAGCTTAGCTAGCGGGAGCTCCTACAATGAGCAGTTCTTC
CASSLASGSSYNEQFF
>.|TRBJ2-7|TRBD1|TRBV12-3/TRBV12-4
TGTGCCAGCAGTTTTTACGGGGACAGGCCCGAGCAGTACTTC
CASSFYGDRPEQYF
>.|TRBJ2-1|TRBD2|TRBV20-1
TGCAGTGAGCTAGCGGGAAACAATGAGCAGTTCTTC
CSELAGNNEQFF
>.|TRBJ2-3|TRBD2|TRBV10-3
TGTGCCATCAGCCTAGCGGGAACTCTTAACACAGATACGCAGTATTTT
CAISLAGTLNTDTQYF